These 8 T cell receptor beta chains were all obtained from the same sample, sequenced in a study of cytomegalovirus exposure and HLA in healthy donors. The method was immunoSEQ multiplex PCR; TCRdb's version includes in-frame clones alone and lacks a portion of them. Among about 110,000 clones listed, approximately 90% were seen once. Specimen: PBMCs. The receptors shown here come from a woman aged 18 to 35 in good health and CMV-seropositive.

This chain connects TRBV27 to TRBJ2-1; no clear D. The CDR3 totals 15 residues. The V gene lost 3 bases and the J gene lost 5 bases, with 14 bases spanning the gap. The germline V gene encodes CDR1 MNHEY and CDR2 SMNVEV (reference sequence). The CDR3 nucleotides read TGTGCCAGCAGTTTTTTTTCCGTGGGCAACAATGAGCAGTTCTTC. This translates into CASSFFSVGNNEQFF.

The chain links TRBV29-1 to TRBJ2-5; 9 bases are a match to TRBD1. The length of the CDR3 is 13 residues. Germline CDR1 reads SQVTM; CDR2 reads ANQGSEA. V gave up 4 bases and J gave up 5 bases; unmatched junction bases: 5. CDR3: CSVGRTGVETQYF. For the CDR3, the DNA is TGCAGCGTTGGGCGGACAGGGGTGGAGACCCAGTACTTC.

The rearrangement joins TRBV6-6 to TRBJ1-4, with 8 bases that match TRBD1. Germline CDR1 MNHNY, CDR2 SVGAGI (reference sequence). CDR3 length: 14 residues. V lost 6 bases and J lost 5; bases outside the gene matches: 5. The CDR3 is CASRKQGVNEKLFF. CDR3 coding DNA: TGTGCCAGCAGGAAACAGGGGGTCAATGAAAAACTGTTTTTT.

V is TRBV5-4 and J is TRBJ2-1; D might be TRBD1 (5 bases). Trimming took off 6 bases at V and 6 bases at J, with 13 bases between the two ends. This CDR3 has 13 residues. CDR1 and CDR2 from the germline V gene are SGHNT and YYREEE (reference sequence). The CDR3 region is CASKRETGNEQFF. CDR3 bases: TGTGCCAGCAAAAGAGAAACAGGCAATGAGCAGTTCTTC.

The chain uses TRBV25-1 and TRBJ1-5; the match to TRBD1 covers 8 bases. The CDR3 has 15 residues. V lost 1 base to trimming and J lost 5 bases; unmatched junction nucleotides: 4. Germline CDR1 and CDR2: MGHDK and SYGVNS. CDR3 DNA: TGTGCCAGCAGTGAATCCGGACAGGGCTATCAGCCCCAGCATTTT. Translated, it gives CASSESGQGYQPQHF.

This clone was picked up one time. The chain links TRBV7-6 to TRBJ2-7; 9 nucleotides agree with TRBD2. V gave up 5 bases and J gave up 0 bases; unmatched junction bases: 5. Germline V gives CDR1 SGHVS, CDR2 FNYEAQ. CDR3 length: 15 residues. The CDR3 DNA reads TGTGCCAGCAGCCCTGAGCGGGGGGCCTCCTACGAGCAGTACTTC. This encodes CASSPERGASYEQYF.

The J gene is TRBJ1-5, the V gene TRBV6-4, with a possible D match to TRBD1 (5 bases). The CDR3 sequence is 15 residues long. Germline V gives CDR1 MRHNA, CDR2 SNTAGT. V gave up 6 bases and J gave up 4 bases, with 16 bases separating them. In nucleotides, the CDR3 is TGTGCCAGCAGCGAGACAGCTGAGAAAAATCAGCCCCAGCATTTT. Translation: CASSETAEKNQPQHF.

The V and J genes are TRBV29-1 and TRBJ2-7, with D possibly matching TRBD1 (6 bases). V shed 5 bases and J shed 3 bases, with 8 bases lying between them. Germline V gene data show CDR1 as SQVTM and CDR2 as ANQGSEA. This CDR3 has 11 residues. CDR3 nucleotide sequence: TGCAGCGTTAAACAGGGCTACGAGCAGTACTTC. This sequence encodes CSVKQGYEQYF.